These 11 T cell receptor beta chains originate from one sample sequenced in a study of T cell responses to AZD1222 COVID-19 vaccine. Data came from immunoSEQ multiplex PCR; TCRdb stores just in-frame clones and leaves some out. The sample has over 100,000 clones; approximately 87% are singletons. Sequenced here: peripheral blood, sampled on day 0 of AZD1222 vaccination. Receptors originate from an adult in good health.

This sequence joins TRBV9 and TRBJ1-3, with D perhaps TRBD1 (6 bases). Trimming removed 2 bases at V and 2 bases at J, with 8 bases between. The germline CDR1 and CDR2 sequences are SGDLS and YYNGEE. This CDR3 has 14 residues. As DNA, the CDR3 is TGTGCCAGCAGCGTTCGGGACACTGGAAACACCATATATTTT. Translated, it gives CASSVRDTGNTIYF. Variable domain in full (rest from reference TRBV9 and TRBJ1-3): DSGVTQTPKHLITATGQRVTLRCSPRSGDLSVYWYQQSLDQGLQFLIQYYNGEERAKGNILERFSAQQFPDLHSELNLSSLELGDSALYFCASSVRDTGNTIYFGEGSWLTVV.

The chain joins TRBV18 to TRBJ2-5; TRBD2 is a possible D gene (7 bases). The CDR3 sequence is 14 residues long. Trimming left V 6 bases short and J 5 bases short, with 16 bases between. In germline, CDR1 is KGHSH, CDR2 LQKENI. The CDR3 sequence is CASSGAAGAETQYF. The DNA of the CDR3 is TGTGCCAGCTCCGGTGCGGCGGGGGCGGAGACCCAGTACTTC.

The J gene is TRBJ2-1, the V gene TRBV6-5, with a possible D match to TRBD2 (5 bases). CDR3 size: 14 residues. Trimming took off 9 bases at V and 3 bases at J, with 15 bases between the two ends. Germline CDR1 MNHEY, CDR2 SVGAGI. DNA for the CDR3: TGTGCCAGTCGCCCCAGCGGAGACTACAATGAGCAGTTCTTC. Amino acids: CASRPSGDYNEQFF.

This clone was counted a few times. The chain carries TRBV10-3 and TRBJ2-2; D unresolved. The V end lost 9 bases, the J end lost 5 bases, and 13 bases lay between the germline ends. CDR1 and CDR2 from the germline V gene are ENHRY and SYGVKD. CDR3 length equals 13 residues. The CDR3 sequence is CAISPKGTGELFF. DNA for the CDR3: TGTGCCATATCCCCAAAAGGGACCGGGGAGCTGTTTTTT.

This sequence joins TRBV4-3 and TRBJ2-2, with a weak D call TRBD2 (7 bases). Trimming left V 2 bases short and J 1 base short, with 8 bases between. Germline-derived CDR1 and CDR2 are LGHNA and YSLEER. The CDR3 is 15 amino acids. CDR3 protein: CASSQRGGNTGELFF. The CDR3 nucleotides are TGCGCCAGCAGCCAAAGGGGGGGGAACACCGGGGAGCTGTTTTTT.

The chain links TRBV28 to TRBJ1-5; possibly TRBD1 for D (5 bases). Looked up from germline, CDR1 is MDHEN and CDR2 is SYDVKM. V dropped 7 bases and J dropped 0 bases, with 13 bases sitting between them. The CDR3 is made up of 15 amino acids. The CDR3 nucleotides read TGTGCCAGCACCCTGGGGCTTACTAGCAATCAGCCCCAGCATTTT. Protein product: CASTLGLTSNQPQHF.

J is TRBJ1-5 and V is TRBV7-2; 7 bases match TRBD1. CDR1 and CDR2 (germline): SGHTA, FQGNSA. Germline trimming cut 5 bases from V and 6 bases from J; bases unmatched to any gene: 7. The length of the CDR3 is 14 residues. The CDR3 loop is CASSARDRSQPQHF. The DNA for the CDR3 is TGTGCCAGCAGCGCCCGGGACAGATCTCAGCCCCAGCATTTT. Full variable domain (remainder filled in from reference TRBV7-2 and TRBJ1-5): GAGVSQSPSNKVTEKGKDVELRCDPISGHTALYWYRQSLGQGLEFLIYFQGNSAPDKSGLPSDRFSAERTGGSVSTLTIQRTQQEDSAVYLCASSARDRSQPQHFGDGTRLSIL.

The chain uses TRBV24-1 and TRBJ2-2; D is perhaps TRBD1 (6 bases). The V end was cut by 3 bases, the J end by 4 bases, with 11 bases between. Germline CDR1 is KGHDR and CDR2 is SFDVKD. This CDR3 spans 15 amino acids. The CDR3 here is CATSDRQASTGELFF. The CDR3 DNA reads TGTGCCACCAGTGATCGACAGGCGAGCACCGGGGAGCTGTTTTTT.

The chain couples TRBV6-5 to TRBJ1-3, with 9 bases identical to TRBD1. Germline V gene data show CDR1 as MNHEY and CDR2 as SVGAGI. The CDR3 runs to 15 residues. V shed 5 bases, J shed 2 bases, and the junction held 4 bases outside the gene matches. The CDR3 nucleotides read TGTGCCAGCAGTACATGGGACAGGGCTGGAAACACCATATATTTT. It encodes CASSTWDRAGNTIYF.

The chain carries TRBV28 and TRBJ1-4; 8 bases are a match to TRBD1. J gave up 7 bases and V 6 bases, and 7 bases lay outside the gene matches. CDR3 length: 14 residues. Germline V gene data show CDR1 as MDHEN and CDR2 as SYDVKM. The CDR3, as DNA: TGTGCCAGCAGACGAGGACAGGGTGCTGAAAAACTGTTTTTT. Translation: CASRRGQGAEKLFF.

The chain recombines TRBV9 with TRBJ2-1, with 13 bases fitting TRBD2. Germline trimming cut 5 bases from V and 2 bases from J; bases unmatched to any gene: 10. Germline assignment: CDR1 SGDLS and CDR2 YYNGEE. This CDR3 spans 18 amino acids. The CDR3: CASRPRLAGGPPYNEQFF. The CDR3 nucleotides read TGTGCCAGCAGACCAAGACTAGCGGGAGGTCCCCCCTACAATGAGCAGTTCTTC.